These 23 T cell receptor beta chains were sequenced from one sample in a study of blood T cell repertoires in COVID-19. TCRdb's copy holds only in-frame clones and misses some; the assay was immunoSEQ multiplex PCR. The data show around 58,000 clones, with roughly nine tenths seen just once and about 7.3% held by the top ten. Sequencing was carried out using peripheral blood. The receptors here all came from a woman aged 55-70 years with active or convalescent COVID-19.

The V and J genes are TRBV30 and TRBJ1-4; D gene uncertain. The CDR3 has 12 amino acids. V was cut by 7 bases and J by 4 bases, with 10 bases left in between. CDR1 and CDR2 from the germline V gene are GTSNPN and SVGIG (reference sequence). For the CDR3, the DNA is TGTGCCTTGGGAGTTTATAATGAAAAACTGTTTTTT. This codes for CALGVYNEKLFF.

The CDR3 DNA sequence: TGCGCCAGCAGCTCGGGACAGGGAAAAGAGACCCAGTACTTC. This gives the protein CASSSGQGKETQYF. V usage is TRBV5-1 and J usage is TRBJ2-5; 9 bases line up with TRBD1. V trimming: 3 bases; J trimming: 3 bases; junction bases outside the gene matches: 3. Germline CDR1 SGHRS, CDR2 YFSETQ. This CDR3 region has 14 residues. Full variable domain (missing parts from reference TRBV5-1 and TRBJ2-5): KAGVTQTPRYLIKTRGQQVTLSCSPISGHRSVSWYQQTPGQGLQFLFEYFSETQRNKGNFPGRFSGRQFSNSRSEMNVSTLELGDSALYLCASSSGQGKETQYFGPGTRLLVL.

The V call is TRBV5-1, the J call TRBJ2-2, with 10 bases lining up with TRBD2. V trimming: 1 base; J trimming: 3 bases; junction bases outside the gene matches: 3. Per germline, CDR1 SGHRS and CDR2 YFSETQ. This CDR3 is 16 amino acids long. CDR3 sequence: CASSLILAGDTGELFF. The CDR3 DNA sequence: TGCGCCAGCAGCTTGATCCTAGCGGGGGACACCGGGGAGCTGTTTTTT.

The chain is built from TRBV7-6 and TRBJ2-5; a weak D match, TRBD1 (6 bases). From germline, CDR1 is SGHVS and CDR2 FNYEAQ. This CDR3 has 16 residues. V lost 5 bases and J 0 bases, leaving 16 bases between the germline ends. CDR3 in amino acids: CASSVRRDKYQETQYF. CDR3 DNA sequence: TGTGCCAGCAGCGTTAGACGGGACAAGTACCAAGAGACCCAGTACTTC.

The chain recombines TRBV28 with TRBJ1-1; possibly TRBD1 for D (5 bases). The CDR3 sequence is 14 residues long. The germline V gene encodes CDR1 MDHEN and CDR2 SYDVKM. Trimming removed 5 bases at V and 8 bases at J, with 18 bases between. Here the CDR3 reads CASSPIRGRVEAFF. The DNA of the CDR3 is TGTGCCAGCAGTCCCATAAGGGGCAGGGTGGAAGCTTTCTTT.

V and J are TRBV15 and TRBJ1-4; TRBD1 matches 9 bases. Looked up from germline, CDR1 is LNHNV and CDR2 is YYDKDF (reference sequence). The CDR3 has 14 residues. V shed 3 bases and J 8 bases; nucleotides not matched to a gene: 4. CDR3 in amino acids: CATSRDRGEEKLFF. The CDR3 region has the DNA TGTGCCACCAGCAGGGACAGGGGTGAGGAAAAACTGTTTTTT. Full variable domain (rest looked up from reference TRBV15 and TRBJ1-4): DAMVIQNPRYQVTQFGKPVTLSCSQTLNHNVMYWYQQKSSQAPKLLFHYYDKDFNNEADTPDNFQSRRPNTSFCFLDIRSPGLGDTAMYLCATSRDRGEEKLFFGSGTQLSVL.

The V call is TRBV4-1, the J call TRBJ1-3; D ambiguous. Germline V gene lookup returns CDR1 MGHRA and CDR2 YSYEKL. Trimming removed 0 bases at V and 7 bases at J, with 13 bases between. CDR3 length: 15 amino acids. The DNA for the CDR3 is TGCGCCAGCAGCCAAGAACTTTCGGAGAGGAACACCATATATTTT. It encodes CASSQELSERNTIYF.

This chain links TRBV10-1 with TRBJ2-3, with a weak D call TRBD2 (6 bases). V lost 6 bases to trimming and J lost 2 bases, with 12 bases between them. The CDR3 consists of 14 residues. The germline V gene has CDR1 WNHNN and CDR2 SYGVQD (reference sequence). The CDR3 coding sequence is TGCGCCAGCAGCCCGGAGGGGCTCACAGATACGCAGTATTTT. Encoded protein: CASSPEGLTDTQYF.

CDR3 residues: CASSLGLTTSGREKQYF. Written as DNA, the CDR3 is TGTGCCAGCAGCTTGGGGTTGACTACTAGCGGGAGAGAAAAGCAGTACTTC. The rearrangement links TRBV7-2 to TRBJ2-7; TRBD2 aligns across 11 bases. The CDR3 is 17 amino acids. The germline V gene has CDR1 SGHTA and CDR2 FQGNSA. J gave up 8 bases and V 3 bases, and 15 bases lay outside the gene matches.

The rearrangement uses TRBV18 and TRBJ1-2, with 9 bases that match TRBD1. The junction had 5 bases not matched to a gene; V was cut back by 5 bases and J by 7 bases. The CDR3 is made up of 13 amino acids. Germline-derived CDR1 and CDR2 are KGHSH and LQKENI. CDR3: CASSVTGGIGYTF. In DNA form, the CDR3 reads TGTGCCAGCTCAGTTACAGGGGGCATTGGCTACACCTTC.

The rearrangement uses TRBV14 and TRBJ2-2; D uncertain. CDR3 length: 13 amino acids. Germline V CDR1 and CDR2: SGHDN, FVKESK. Trimming took 4 bases from V and 7 from J, leaving 10 bases between them. CDR3 region: CASSPSRIGELFF. The CDR3 bases are TGTGCCAGCAGCCCTAGTCGGATCGGGGAGCTGTTTTTT.

The chain uses TRBV30 and TRBJ2-1; the match to TRBD2 covers 7 bases. CDR3 length equals 14 residues. J lost 8 bases, V lost 3 bases, and 10 bases had no gene match. Per the germline V gene, CDR1 is GTSNPN and CDR2 is SVGIG (reference sequence). CDR3 sequence reads: CAWRMGGPIDEQFF. CDR3 DNA sequence: TGTGCCTGGAGGATGGGAGGGCCGATCGATGAGCAGTTCTTC.

The rearrangement links TRBV28 to TRBJ2-7; TRBD1 agrees at 12 bases. Losses at the gene ends were 0 bases for V and 5 bases for J; bases not matched to a gene: 8. From germline, CDR1 is MDHEN and CDR2 SYDVKM. This CDR3 has 17 amino acids. CDR3 DNA: TGTGCCAGCAGTTTATGGGGTGAGGGGACAGGGGGCGACGAGCAGTACTTC. It specifies CASSLWGEGTGGDEQYF.

V gene TRBV3-1 (or the pseudogene TRBV3-2) combines with J gene TRBJ1-2; 9 bases map to TRBD1. CDR1 LGHDT and CDR2 YNNKEL come from the germline V gene (reference sequence). The CDR3 contains 18 residues. The J segment lost 5 bases and the V segment lost 3 bases, leaving 16 bases of the junction unmatched. CDR3 DNA: TGTGCCAGCAGCCAGTCGGGACAGGGAACCTTCTTAGGGTATGGCTACACCTTC. Amino acids: CASSQSGQGTFLGYGYTF.

In its sample, this clone was seen once. The chain employs TRBV6-5 and TRBJ2-7, with D perhaps TRBD1 (6 bases). From germline, CDR1 is MNHEY and CDR2 SVGAGI. V lost 7 bases to trimming and J lost 4 bases, with 14 bases between them. This CDR3 has 13 amino acids. The CDR3 DNA follows: TGTGCCAGCACCCCTACAGGGATGTACGAGCAGTACTTC. Protein: CASTPTGMYEQYF.

This sequence joins TRBV5-1 and TRBJ1-4, with D possibly being TRBD1 (6 bases). The germline V gene has CDR1 SGHRS and CDR2 YFSETQ. The length of the CDR3 is 14 residues. V lost 4 bases, J lost 4 bases, and 11 bases lay in between. CDR3 sequence reads: CASSQQGGNEKLFF. The CDR3 DNA reads as TGCGCCAGCAGCCAACAAGGGGGTAATGAAAAACTGTTTTTT.

J is TRBJ1-5 and V is TRBV11-3, with 7 bases matching TRBD1. V gave up 0 bases and J gave up 3 bases; unmatched junction bases: 11. The CDR3 length is 18 residues. Germline CDR1 is SGHNT and CDR2 is YENEEA. CDR3 DNA: TGTGCCAGCAGCTTAGATCCTGAGGAGACAGGGATCAATCAGCCCCAGCATTTT. It yields the protein CASSLDPEETGINQPQHF. The variable domain in full, with the rest retrieved from reference TRBV11-3 and TRBJ1-5, is EAGVVQSPRYKIIEKKQPVAFWCNPISGHNTLYWYLQNLGQGPELLIRYENEEAVDDSQLPKDRFSAERLKGVDSTLKIQPAELGDSAVYLCASSLDPEETGINQPQHFGDGTRLSIL.

The chain combines TRBV11-3 with TRBJ2-3, with 7 bases that match TRBD1. Germline loops: CDR1 SGHNT, CDR2 YENEEA. The CDR3 runs to 15 residues. V lost 5 bases to trimming and J lost 1 base; unmatched junction nucleotides: 6. The CDR3 spells CASSTQGERTDTQYF. In DNA form, the CDR3 reads TGTGCCAGCAGCACGCAGGGGGAGCGCACAGATACGCAGTATTTT.

The chain uses TRBV2 and TRBJ2-1; 11 positions agree with TRBD2. The germline CDR1 and CDR2 sequences are SNHLY and FYNNEI. V lost 1 base and J lost 7; bases outside the gene matches: 6. The CDR3 loop spans 16 amino acids. The CDR3 DNA follows: TGTGCCAGCAGTGAAGAACTAGCGGGAGCTAAAAATGAGCAGTTCTTC. Protein sequence: CASSEELAGAKNEQFF.

The chain combines TRBV4-1 with TRBJ2-1, with D perhaps TRBD2 (6 bases). The germline CDR1 and CDR2 sequences are MGHRA and YSYEKL. V was clipped by 4 bases and J by 2 bases, with 15 bases between them. This CDR3 has 16 amino acids. The CDR3 DNA follows: TGCGCCAGCAGCCCACCTCCCGGGAGCCCCTACAATGAGCAGTTCTTC. Its translation: CASSPPPGSPYNEQFF.

The rearrangement joins TRBV7-9 to TRBJ1-5, with a weak D call TRBD1 (5 bases). The CDR3 loop spans 16 amino acids. Germline V gene lookup returns CDR1 SEHNR and CDR2 FQNEAQ (reference sequence). The germline V and J ends were trimmed by 2 bases and 6 bases, with 17 bases remaining between them. The CDR3 reads CASSLTSGRGGQPQHF. The DNA for the CDR3 is TGTGCCAGCAGCTTAACGAGTGGGAGGGGAGGTCAGCCCCAGCATTTT.

V and J are TRBV12-3 or TRBV12-4 and TRBJ1-4; TRBD1 might be the D (5 bases). The V gene lost 3 bases and the J gene lost 13 bases, with 15 bases spanning the gap. The CDR3 is 13 amino acids. The CDR3 DNA reads as TGTGCCAGCAGTTTCGAGACGACAAGGGGACTGTTTTTT. Translation gives CASSFETTRGLFF.

The J gene is TRBJ1-2, the V gene TRBV5-1; TRBD1 matches 12 bases. From germline, CDR1 is SGHRS and CDR2 YFSETQ. V gave up 0 bases and J gave up 3 bases; unmatched junction bases: 3. This CDR3 is built from 16 residues. This CDR3 is CASSLGDRGRDYGYTF. Written as DNA, the CDR3 is TGCGCCAGCAGCTTGGGGGACAGGGGGCGCGACTATGGCTACACCTTC.